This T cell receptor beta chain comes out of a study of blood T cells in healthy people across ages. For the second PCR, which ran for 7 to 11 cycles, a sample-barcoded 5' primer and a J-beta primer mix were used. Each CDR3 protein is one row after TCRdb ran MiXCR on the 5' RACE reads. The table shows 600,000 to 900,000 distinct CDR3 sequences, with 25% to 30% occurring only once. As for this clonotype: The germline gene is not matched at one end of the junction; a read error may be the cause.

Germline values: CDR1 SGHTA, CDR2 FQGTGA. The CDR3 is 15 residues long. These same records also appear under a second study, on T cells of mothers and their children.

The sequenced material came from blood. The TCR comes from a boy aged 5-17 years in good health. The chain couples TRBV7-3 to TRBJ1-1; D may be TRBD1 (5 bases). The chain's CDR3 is CASSPTGTPNTEAFF. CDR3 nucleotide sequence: TGTGCCAGCAGCCCGACCGGGACTCCGAACACTGAAGCCTTCTTT. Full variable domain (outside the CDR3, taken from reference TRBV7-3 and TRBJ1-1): GAGVSQTPSNKVTEKGKYVELRCDPISGHTALYWYRQSLGQGPEFLIYFQGTGAADDSGLPNDRFFAVRPEGSVSTLKIQRTERGDSAVYLCASSPTGTPNTEAFFGQGTRLTVV.